This TCR beta chain was found in a study of CD8+ T cells in alopecia areata. Background on the study: The duration of tofacitinib was 6 to 18 months, with 6 months off drug afterward. Severity in treated patients was scored by percentage of scalp area affected. Study-level results: The treated group had a single nonresponder, limiting CD8+ expansion-response conclusions.

RNA extraction and reverse transcription yielded cDNA as sequencing template. The protocol was immunoSEQ multiplex PCR, while the TCRdb copy is restricted to in-frame clones and leaves out a portion. Among more than 150,000 clones, approximately 51% were seen once, and the ten largest hold around 10%. The germline CDR1 and CDR2 sequences are LNHDA and SQIVND (reference sequence). V was trimmed by 5 bases and J by 4 bases, leaving 18 bases between them. The CDR3 runs 16 residues. Notes on this clone: What it binds is not known.

Treatment noted: oral pan-JAK inhibitor, 5-10 mg twice daily. Sorted populations comprised CD4+ and CD8+ T cells obtained from PBMCs. The source of this sequence is a human donor with alopecia areata. This specimen consisted of CD8+ T cells sorted from blood, obtained around week 54, from a patient treated with tofacitinib. This chain connects TRBV19 to TRBJ2-1; D assignment may be TRBD1 or TRBD2 (5 bases each). The CDR3: CASSGGPSDLYNEQFF. The CDR3 DNA follows: TGTGCCAGTAGTGGGGGACCGTCAGACCTTTACAATGAGCAGTTCTTC.